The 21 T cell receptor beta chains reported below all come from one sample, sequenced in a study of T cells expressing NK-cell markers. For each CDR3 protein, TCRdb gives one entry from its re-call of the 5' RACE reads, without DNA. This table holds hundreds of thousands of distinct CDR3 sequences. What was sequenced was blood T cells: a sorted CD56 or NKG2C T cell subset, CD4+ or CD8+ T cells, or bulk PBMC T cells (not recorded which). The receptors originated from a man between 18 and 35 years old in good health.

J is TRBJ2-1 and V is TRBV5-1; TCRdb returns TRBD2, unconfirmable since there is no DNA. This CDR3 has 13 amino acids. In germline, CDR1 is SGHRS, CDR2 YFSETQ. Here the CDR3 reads CATAGGPQGEQFF.

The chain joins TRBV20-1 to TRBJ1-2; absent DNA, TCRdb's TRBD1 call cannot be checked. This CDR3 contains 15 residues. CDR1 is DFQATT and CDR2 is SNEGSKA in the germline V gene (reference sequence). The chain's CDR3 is CSPTGVFVGSYGYTF.

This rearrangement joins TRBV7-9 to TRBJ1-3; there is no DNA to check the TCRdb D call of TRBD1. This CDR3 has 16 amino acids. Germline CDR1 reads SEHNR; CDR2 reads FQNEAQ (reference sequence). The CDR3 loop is CASSPPGTASGNTIYF.

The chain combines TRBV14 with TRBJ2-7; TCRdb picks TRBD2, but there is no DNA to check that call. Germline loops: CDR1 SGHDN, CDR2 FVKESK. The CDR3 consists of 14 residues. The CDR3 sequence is CASSPSWASYEQYF. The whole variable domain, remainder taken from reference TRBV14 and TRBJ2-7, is EAGVTQFPSHSVIEKGQTVTLRCDPISGHDNLYWYRRVMGKEIKFLLHFVKESKQDESGMPNNRFLAERTGGTYSTLKVQPAELEDSGVYFCASSPSWASYEQYFGPGTRLTVT.

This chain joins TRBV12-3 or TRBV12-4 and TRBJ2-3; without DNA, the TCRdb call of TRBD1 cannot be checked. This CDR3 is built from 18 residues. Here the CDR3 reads CASSLRVQAGGLTDTQYF.

CDR3 in amino acids: CASSSRPGINEQFF. The J gene is TRBJ2-1, the V gene TRBV5-1; TCRdb calls TRBD1, which cannot be checked without DNA. The CDR3 length is 14 residues. Germline values: CDR1 SGHRS, CDR2 YFSETQ.

The CDR3 region is CATSRGVGSAGTDTQYF. The V call is TRBV15, the J call TRBJ2-3; the TCRdb D gene call, TRBD1, has no DNA to confirm it. This CDR3 spans 17 amino acids. Germline V CDR1 and CDR2: LNHNV, YYDKDF (reference sequence).

The CDR3 sequence is CASSPTQEASFYNEQFF. V usage is TRBV4-3 and J usage is TRBJ2-1; TCRdb designates TRBD1, a call that cannot be tested without DNA. This CDR3 has 17 amino acids. The germline V gene has CDR1 LGHNA and CDR2 YSLEER.

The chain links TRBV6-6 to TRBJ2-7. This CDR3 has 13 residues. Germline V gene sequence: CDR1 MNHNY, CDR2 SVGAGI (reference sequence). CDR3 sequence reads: CASLGSSSYEQYF.

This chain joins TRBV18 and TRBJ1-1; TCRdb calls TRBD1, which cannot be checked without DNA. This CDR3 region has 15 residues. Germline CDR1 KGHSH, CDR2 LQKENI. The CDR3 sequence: CASSPRQGIDTEAFF.

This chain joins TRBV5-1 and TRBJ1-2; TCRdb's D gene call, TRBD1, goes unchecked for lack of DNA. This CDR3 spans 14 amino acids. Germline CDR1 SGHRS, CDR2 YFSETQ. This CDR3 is CASSLSSGEEGYTF.

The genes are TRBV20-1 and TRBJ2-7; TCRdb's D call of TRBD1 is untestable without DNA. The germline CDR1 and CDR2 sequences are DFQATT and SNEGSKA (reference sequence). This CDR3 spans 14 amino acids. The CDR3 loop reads CSAEGDTISYEQYF.

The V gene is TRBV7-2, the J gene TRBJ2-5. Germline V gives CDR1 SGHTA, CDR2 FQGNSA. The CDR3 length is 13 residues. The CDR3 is CASSKLDQETQYF.

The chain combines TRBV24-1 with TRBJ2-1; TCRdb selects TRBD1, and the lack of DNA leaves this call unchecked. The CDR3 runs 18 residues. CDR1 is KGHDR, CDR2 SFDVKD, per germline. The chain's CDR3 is CATSRRDRGIGSYNEQFF.

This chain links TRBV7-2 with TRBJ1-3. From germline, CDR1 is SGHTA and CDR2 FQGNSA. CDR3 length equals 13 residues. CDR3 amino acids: CASSSTFGNTIYF.

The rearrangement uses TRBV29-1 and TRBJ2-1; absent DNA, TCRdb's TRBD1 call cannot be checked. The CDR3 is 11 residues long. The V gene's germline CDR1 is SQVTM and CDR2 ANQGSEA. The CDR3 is CSVWGTGKQFF.

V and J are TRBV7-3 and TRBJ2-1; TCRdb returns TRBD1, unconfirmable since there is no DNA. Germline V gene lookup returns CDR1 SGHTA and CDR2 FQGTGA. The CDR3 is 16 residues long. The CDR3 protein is CASSSIPGQGGNEQFF.

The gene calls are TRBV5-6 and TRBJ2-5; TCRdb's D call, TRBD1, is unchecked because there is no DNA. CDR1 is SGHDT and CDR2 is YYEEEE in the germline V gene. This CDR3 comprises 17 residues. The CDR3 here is CASSLALQTGGWETQYF.

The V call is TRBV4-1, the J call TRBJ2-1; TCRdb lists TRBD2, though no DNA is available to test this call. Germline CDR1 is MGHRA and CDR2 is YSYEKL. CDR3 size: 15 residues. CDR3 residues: CASSQGGLGVNEQFF.

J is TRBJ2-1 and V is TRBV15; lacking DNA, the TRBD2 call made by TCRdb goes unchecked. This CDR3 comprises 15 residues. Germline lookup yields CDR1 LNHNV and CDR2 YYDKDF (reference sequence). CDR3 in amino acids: CATSRDREAWNEQFF.

The CDR3 loop is CSGAIGTSGYNEQFF. J is TRBJ2-1 and V is TRBV29-1; lacking DNA, the TRBD2 call made by TCRdb goes unchecked. The CDR3 is made up of 15 amino acids. Germline assignment: CDR1 SQVTM and CDR2 ANQGSEA.